A selection of T cell receptor beta chains follows, all from one sample in a study of neoadjuvant nivolumab and ipilimumab in lung cancer. This table comes from immunoSEQ multiplex PCR, and its TCRdb copy is limited to in-frame clones, with some not included. Of around 10,000 clones listed, approximately 85% are singletons. Sequenced here: peripheral blood, sampled before neoadjuvant nivolumab, alone or with ipilimumab. These receptors originate from an adult with non-small cell lung cancer. Each CDR3 is given with its conserved first and last residue. A D gene is named only where the DNA matches it firmly. The size entry is marked missing in some rows and otherwise reads once, few, many or a size class.

NA	TRBV28	TRBD1	TRBJ1-3	CASREQGVGRNTIYF	TGTGCCAGCAGAGAACAGGGGGTAGGGAGAAACACCATATATTTT
NA	TRBV5-1	TRBD2	TRBJ2-7	CASSSGPNSGFFYEQYF	TGCGCCAGCAGCTCGGGACCTAATAGCGGGTTTTTCTACGAGCAGTACTTC
NA	TRBV2	NA	TRBJ2-7	CASKQSYEQYF	TGTGCCAGCAAACAGTCCTACGAGCAGTACTTC
NA	TRBV5-1	NA	TRBJ2-7	CASSLRAREFRYEQYF	TGCGCCAGCAGCTTGAGGGCGAGGGAGTTTAGGTACGAGCAGTACTTC
NA	TRBV11-3	NA	TRBJ2-1	CASSLESDSYNEQFF	TGTGCCAGCAGCTTAGAGTCAGACTCCTACAATGAGCAGTTCTTC
NA	TRBV4-1	TRBD1	TRBJ2-3	CASSHIRDRSTDTQYF	TGCGCCAGCTCCCATATCCGGGACAGGTCCACAGATACGCAGTATTTT
NA	TRBV11-3	NA	TRBJ2-2	CAHKGGGAENTGELFF	TGTGCCCATAAGGGGGGCGGGGCCGAGAACACCGGGGAGCTGTTTTTT
NA	TRBV11-1	NA	TRBJ1-6	CASSREGGRNSPLHF	TGTGCCAGCAGCCGTGAGGGGGGTAGGAATTCACCCCTCCACTTT
NA	TRBV27	TRBD2	TRBJ2-1	CASSSGTSGSGEQFF	TGTGCCAGCAGTTCCGGGACTAGCGGGAGTGGAGAGCAGTTCTTC
few	TRBV7-2	NA	TRBJ2-5	CASSLTRGQETQYF	TGTGCCAGCAGCCTAACTAGGGGCCAAGAGACCCAGTACTTC
NA	TRBV7-2	TRBD2	TRBJ2-7	CASSQGTSGRYEQYF	TGTGCCAGCAGCCAAGGGACTAGCGGGAGGTACGAGCAGTACTTC
NA	TRBV9	TRBD2	TRBJ2-1	CASSPLGLAGIRNEQFF	TGTGCCAGCAGCCCACTGGGACTAGCGGGAATCCGCAATGAGCAGTTCTTC
NA	TRBV19	NA	TRBJ1-1	CASSIIGEGEAFF	TGTGCCAGTAGTATTATCGGTGAGGGTGAAGCTTTCTTT
NA	TRBV6-5	NA	TRBJ1-5	CASSYEVNQPQHF	TGTGCCAGCAGTTACGAAGTTAATCAGCCCCAGCATTTT
NA	TRBV7-9	TRBD1	TRBJ1-1	CASSSGEGQRKFAEAFF	TGTGCCAGCAGCTCTGGCGAGGGACAGCGGAAATTTGCTGAAGCTTTCTTT
NA	TRBV19	TRBD1	TRBJ1-4	CASADRGNEKLFF	TGTGCCAGTGCTGACAGGGGTAATGAAAAACTGTTTTTT
NA	TRBV5-1	NA	TRBJ2-7	CASSLSRGVYEQYF	TGCGCCAGCAGCCTCTCTAGGGGGGTCTACGAGCAGTACTTC
NA	TRBV13	TRBD1	TRBJ1-2	CASSLGRGPDYGYTF	TGTGCCAGCAGCTTAGGCAGGGGGCCGGACTATGGCTACACCTTC
NA	TRBV5-1	NA	TRBJ2-7	CASSLEPSRGHEQYF	TGCGCCAGCAGCTTGGAGCCTTCCAGGGGCCACGAGCAGTACTTC
NA	TRBV7-3	TRBD2	TRBJ2-2	CASSLTSGVNTGELFF	TGTGCCAGCAGCTTAACTAGCGGGGTGAACACCGGGGAGCTGTTTTTT
NA	TRBV7-9	NA	TRBJ2-7	CASSLEYEQYF	TGTGCCAGCAGCTTAGAGTACGAGCAGTACTTC
NA	TRBV6-4	TRBD2	TRBJ2-1	CASSAGLAGLYEQFF	TGTGCCAGCAGCGCGGGACTAGCGGGTTTATATGAGCAGTTCTTC
NA	TRBV5-6	TRBD2	TRBJ2-1	CASSFILAGNNEQFF	TGTGCCAGCAGCTTTATCCTAGCGGGGAACAATGAGCAGTTCTTC
NA	TRBV6-1	TRBD2	TRBJ2-7	CASSSLAGVWEQYF	TGTGCCAGCAGTTCTCTAGCGGGAGTTTGGGAGCAGTACTTC
NA	TRBV5-3	NA	TRBJ2-1	CASSLDKGTTNEQFF	TGTGCCAGCAGCTTGGACAAGGGGACAACCAATGAGCAGTTCTTC
NA	TRBV7-9	TRBD2	TRBJ2-7	CASSFGGASYEQYF	TGTGCCAGCAGCTTCGGGGGGGCGTCCTACGAGCAGTACTTC
NA	TRBV7-2	TRBD1	TRBJ2-7	CASSPGDRAYEQYF	TGTGCCAGCAGCCCCGGGGACAGGGCCTACGAGCAGTACTTC
NA	TRBV6-1	NA	TRBJ2-2	CASGPLGTGELFF	TGTGCCAGCGGGCCCTTGGGGACCGGGGAGCTGTTTTTT
NA	TRBV18	TRBD2	TRBJ2-7	CASSPTETAGDFYEQYF	TGTGCCAGCTCACCGACTGAGACAGCGGGAGATTTCTACGAGCAGTACTTC
NA	TRBV28	NA	TRBJ1-2	CASSFGNRVPNNYGYTF	TGTGCCAGCAGTTTTGGGAACAGGGTCCCGAATAACTATGGCTACACCTTC
NA	TRBV2	NA	TRBJ1-5	CASSDRSGKAQHF	TGTGCCAGCAGTGACAGGTCCGGGAAAGCCCAGCATTTT
NA	TRBV2	TRBD1	TRBJ1-5	CASSPDRGSNQPQHF	TGTGCCAGCAGCCCTGACAGGGGCAGCAATCAGCCCCAGCATTTT
NA	TRBV18	TRBD2	TRBJ2-1	CASSPSAGVMNEQFF	TGTGCCAGCTCACCATCAGCGGGAGTAATGAATGAGCAGTTCTTC
NA	TRBV9	NA	TRBJ2-1	CASSRTGTPSVNEQFF	TGTGCCAGCAGCCGTACTGGGACTCCCTCCGTCAATGAGCAGTTCTTC
NA	TRBV27	TRBD1	TRBJ2-1	CASRGTVDNEQFF	TGTGCCAGCAGGGGGACAGTAGACAATGAGCAGTTCTTC
few	TRBV27	TRBD1	TRBJ2-3	CASSWTGKDTQYF	TGTGCCAGCAGTTGGACAGGGAAAGATACGCAGTATTTT